The rows below give T cell receptor beta chains drawn from one sample of a study of T cell repertoires in cytomegalovirus infection. Their antigen targets remain unknown. MiXCR was run by TCRdb on the reads, yielding one entry per CDR3 protein. Of about 770,000 distinct CDR3 sequences listed, about 29% are singletons. The specimen was cultured CD8+ T cells from PBMCs, collected from culture after CMV antigen stimulation. All receptors come from a human donor in good health (CMV status not recorded). Some clones in this sample may be carry-over from other donors' samples. The CDR3 runs from the conserved cysteine through the conserved F or W. The D gene is left open where the match is weak. Part of the rows lack a size; the others show once, few, many or a class for expanded clones.

j_call,v_call,clone_size,d_call,cdr3_nt,cdr3_aa
TRBJ2-5,TRBV2,many,TRBD2,TGTGCCAGCAGGCTTTGGACTAGCGGGGGAAAAGAGACCCAGTACTTC,CASRLWTSGGKETQYF
TRBJ2-7,TRBV19,NA,NA,TGTGCCAGTAGCGACGGTGTCTCCTACGAGCAGTACTTC,CASSDGVSYEQYF
TRBJ2-3,TRBV7-2,many,NA,TGTGCCAGCAGCCTCGACACCTTCACAGATACGCAGTATTTT,CASSLDTFTDTQYF
TRBJ2-5,TRBV10-3,NA,NA,TGTGCCATCGCGGCAGGAGGAGAGACCCAGTACTTC,CAIAAGGETQYF
TRBJ2-3,TRBV27,NA,NA,TGTGCCAGCAGTCCCACCCTAAGGGGCCCAGATACGCAGTATTTT,CASSPTLRGPDTQYF
TRBJ2-7,TRBV27,NA,NA,TGTGCCAGCAGCTATCGAGGGACGGCATCCTACGAGCAGTACTTC,CASSYRGTASYEQYF
TRBJ2-7,TRBV5-6,NA,TRBD1,TGTGCCAGCAGGGCAGGGGGCTACGAGCAGTACTTC,CASRAGGYEQYF
TRBJ2-5,TRBV19,NA,TRBD2,TGTGCCAGTAGTATGGGAAGCGGGCTAGCGGGGTCAGAGACCCAGTACTTC,CASSMGSGLAGSETQYF
TRBJ1-2,TRBV4-3,few,NA,TGCGCCAGCAGCCAAACGGCCGCGGCCGACGGCTACACCTTC,CASSQTAAADGYTF
TRBJ1-1,TRBV7-9,NA,NA,TGTGCCACCGGATGGGGGGGGAACACTGAAGCTTTCTTT,CATGWGGNTEAFF
TRBJ2-5,TRBV27,few,NA,TGTGCCAGCAGTTTAGTCACCCCTCCCCAGACCCAGTACTTC,CASSLVTPPQTQYF
TRBJ1-6,TRBV12-3/TRBV12-4,NA,NA,TGTGCCAGCAGTTTAATACAGAGTAATAATTCACCCCTCCACTTT,CASSLIQSNNSPLHF
TRBJ1-2,TRBV4-1,few,TRBD1,TGCGCCAGCAGCCAAGAAGGACAGGGCCCCTATGGCTACACCTTC,CASSQEGQGPYGYTF
TRBJ1-1,TRBV9,NA,TRBD1,TGTGCCAGCCAGGACAGGGAGAACACTGAAGCTTTCTTT,CASQDRENTEAFF
TRBJ2-7,TRBV7-8,NA,NA,TGTGCCAGCAGCTTTGAGGCTGTTACGGACGAGCAGTACTTC,CASSFEAVTDEQYF
TRBJ2-7,TRBV4-1,NA,TRBD1,TGCGCCAGCAGCCAGGGGACAGGGGCCTCCTACGAGCAGTACTTC,CASSQGTGASYEQYF
TRBJ2-2,TRBV24-1,NA,TRBD1,TGTGCCACCAGAGGGACAGGGAACACCGGGGAGCTGTTTTTT,CATRGTGNTGELFF
TRBJ2-3,TRBV7-3,NA,NA,TGTGCCAGCAGCCCCTCCAGGGGGGGGAATACGCAGTATTTT,CASSPSRGGNTQYF
TRBJ2-1,TRBV7-6,few,TRBD2,TGTGCCAGCAGCTTAGAGCGGGGGGATACCTACAATGAGCAGTTCTTC,CASSLERGDTYNEQFF